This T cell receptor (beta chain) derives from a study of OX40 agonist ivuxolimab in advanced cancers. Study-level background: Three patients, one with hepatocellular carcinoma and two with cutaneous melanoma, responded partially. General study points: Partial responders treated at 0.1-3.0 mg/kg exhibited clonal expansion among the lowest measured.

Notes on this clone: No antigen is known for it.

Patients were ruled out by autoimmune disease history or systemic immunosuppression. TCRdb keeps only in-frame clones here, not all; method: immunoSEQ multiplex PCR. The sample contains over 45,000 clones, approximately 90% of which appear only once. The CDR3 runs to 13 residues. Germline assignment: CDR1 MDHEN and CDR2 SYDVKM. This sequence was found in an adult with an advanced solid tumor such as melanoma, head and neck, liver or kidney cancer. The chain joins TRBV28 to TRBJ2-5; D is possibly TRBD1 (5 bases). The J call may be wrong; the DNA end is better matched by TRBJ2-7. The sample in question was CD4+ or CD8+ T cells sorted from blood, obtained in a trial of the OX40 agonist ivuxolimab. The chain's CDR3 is CASGQGSSYEQYF. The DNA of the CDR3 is TGTGCCAGCGGGCAGGGAAGCTCCTACGAGCAGTACTTC.